This T cell receptor beta chain is drawn from a study of blood T cell repertoires in COVID-19 (dated by TCRdb to 2018 to 2020). Regarding the study in general: Samples from collaborators originated in the United States, Italy and Spain and spanned both the acute and convalescent phases of COVID-19. The material from the prospective study consisted of cDNA or gDNA derived from T cells, B-cell-depleted T cells, or PBMCs. Subjects who had been exposed to COVID-19, were actively infected with it, or had recovered from it provided the deeply sampled blood TCRbeta repertoires that made up the dataset. A freely available public database, intended as a resource for researchers studying the immune response to SARS-CoV-2, is where the repertoires were released. Samples came from the ongoing ImmuneRACE study (first 160 participants) plus 1,254 subjects from 6 global collaborators. Nearly every sample came with metadata listing a de-identified subject ID, COVID-19 status, age in years and sex. Where HLA class I and class II types were available, the types were taken from metadata supplied by the sample provider, not from assay-based typing. Points the paper makes about the study in general: How much clinical and demographic metadata was included differed by source and by participant, and the metadata was provided uncurated.

Each collaborating institution followed its own protocols to collect whole blood in K2EDTA tubes. For TCRbeta analysis, collaborator samples were shipped as frozen whole blood, as isolated PBMCs, or as DNA extracted from either sample type. Via the germline V gene (reference sequence), CDR1 is LNHDA and CDR2 SQIVND. CDR3 length: 17 amino acids, cysteine to phenylalanine. Just CDR3 DNA is preserved here, 51 bases in frame from base 1. From V the trimming removes 10 bases and from J it removes 0 bases, while the gene matches leave 15 bases of the junction unaccounted for. Worth noting for this clone: The clone's antigen remains unknown. Base qualities are not recorded, but no much larger clone differs from it by a single base.

The immunoSEQ Assay, a bias-controlled multiplex PCR, was used to amplify TCRbeta CDR3 regions from genomic DNA. The study's processing was this. Within the assay, amplification of reference gene primers was used to estimate how many nucleated cells each sample contained. Sequence reads were collapsed and filtered to measure the absolute abundance of every unique TCRbeta CDR3 rearrangement. For each sample, productive Simpson clonality was calculated as the square root of Simpson's diversity index across productive rearrangements. This is the immuneACCESS table as TCRdb keeps it, with only in-frame sequences that have V and J called. A part of the clones is gone; compared with another copy, unresolved V genes explain less than half, and the rest is unexplained. V and J calls and clone size are given by that table; D and trimming were obtained from the DNA. Counted in this sample were approximately 54,000 clones; approximately 80% of them appeared once. The ten largest clones represent roughly 5.5% of the sample.

The source is a woman aged 55-75 years with acute or convalescent COVID-19. Sequenced material: peripheral blood. The chain couples TRBV19 to TRBJ1-5; TRBD1 lines up with 7 middle nucleotides. The CDR3 loop reads CATQPRDRPYSNQPQHF. In nucleotide form, the sequence is TGTGCCACCCAACCGCGGGACAGACCTTATAGCAATCAGCCCCAGCATTTT.